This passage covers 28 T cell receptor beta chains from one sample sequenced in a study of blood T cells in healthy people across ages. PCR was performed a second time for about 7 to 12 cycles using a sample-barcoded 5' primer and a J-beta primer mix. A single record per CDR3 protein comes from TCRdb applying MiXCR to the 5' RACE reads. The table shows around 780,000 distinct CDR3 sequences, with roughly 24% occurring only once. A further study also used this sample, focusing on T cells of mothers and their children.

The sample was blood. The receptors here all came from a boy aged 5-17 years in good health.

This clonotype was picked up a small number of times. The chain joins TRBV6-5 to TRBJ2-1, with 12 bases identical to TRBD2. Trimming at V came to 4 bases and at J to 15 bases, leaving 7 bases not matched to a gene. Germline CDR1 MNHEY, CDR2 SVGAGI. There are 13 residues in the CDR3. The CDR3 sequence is CASSSSSGGAPFF. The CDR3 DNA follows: TGTGCCAGCAGTTCGTCTAGCGGGGGGGCCCCGTTCTTC.

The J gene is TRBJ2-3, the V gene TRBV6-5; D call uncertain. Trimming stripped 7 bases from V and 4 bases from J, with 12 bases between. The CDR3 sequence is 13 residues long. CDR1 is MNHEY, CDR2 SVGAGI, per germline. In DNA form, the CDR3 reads TGTGCCAGCACCCCGCCCGCATCAGATACGCAGTATTTT. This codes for CASTPPASDTQYF.

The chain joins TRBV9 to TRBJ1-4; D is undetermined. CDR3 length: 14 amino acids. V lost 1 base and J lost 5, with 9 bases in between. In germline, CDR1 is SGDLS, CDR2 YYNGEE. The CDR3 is CASSVSRVNEKLFF. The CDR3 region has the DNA TGTGCCAGCAGCGTATCCAGAGTAAATGAAAAACTGTTTTTT.

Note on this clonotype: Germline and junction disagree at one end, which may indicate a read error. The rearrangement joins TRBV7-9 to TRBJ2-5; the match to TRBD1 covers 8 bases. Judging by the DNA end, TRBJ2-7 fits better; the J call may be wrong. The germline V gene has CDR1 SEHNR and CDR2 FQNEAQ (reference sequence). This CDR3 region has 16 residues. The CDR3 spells CASSVGQVKSVYEQYF. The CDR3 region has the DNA TGTGCTAGCAGCGTGGGACAGGTTAAATCAGTCTACGAGCAGTACTTC.

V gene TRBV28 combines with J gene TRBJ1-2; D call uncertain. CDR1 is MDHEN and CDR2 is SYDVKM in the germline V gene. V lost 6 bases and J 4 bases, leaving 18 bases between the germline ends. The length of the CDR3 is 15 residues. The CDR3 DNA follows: TGTGCCAGCAGCCCTCCCCTGTCTATGAGCTATGGCTACACCTTC. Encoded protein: CASSPPLSMSYGYTF.

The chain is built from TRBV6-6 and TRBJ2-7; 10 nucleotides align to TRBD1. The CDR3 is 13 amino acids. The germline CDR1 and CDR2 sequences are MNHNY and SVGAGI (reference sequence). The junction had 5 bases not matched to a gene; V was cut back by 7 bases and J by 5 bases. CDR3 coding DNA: TGTGCCAGCAAGGGGACAGGGGCCGACGAGCAGTACTTC. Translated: CASKGTGADEQYF.

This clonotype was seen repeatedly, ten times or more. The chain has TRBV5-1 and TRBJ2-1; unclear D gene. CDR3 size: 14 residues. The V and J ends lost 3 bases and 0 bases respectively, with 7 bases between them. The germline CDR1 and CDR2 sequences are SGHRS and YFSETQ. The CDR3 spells CASSSESSYNEQFF. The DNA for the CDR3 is TGCGCCAGCAGCTCGGAGAGCTCCTACAATGAGCAGTTCTTC.

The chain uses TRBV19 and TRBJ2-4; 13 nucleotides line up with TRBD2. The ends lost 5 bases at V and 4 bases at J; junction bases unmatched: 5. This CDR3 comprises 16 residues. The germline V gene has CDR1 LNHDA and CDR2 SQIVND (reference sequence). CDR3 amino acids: CASSQTSGGKKNIQYF. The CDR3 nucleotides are TGTGCCAGTAGTCAGACTAGCGGGGGGAAGAAAAACATTCAGTACTTC.

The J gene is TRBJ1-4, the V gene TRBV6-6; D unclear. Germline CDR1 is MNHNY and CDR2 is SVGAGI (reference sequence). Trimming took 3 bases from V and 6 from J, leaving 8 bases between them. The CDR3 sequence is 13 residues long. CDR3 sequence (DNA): TGTGCCAGCAGTTATTCGGGCTATGAAAAACTGTTTTTT. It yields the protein CASSYSGYEKLFF.

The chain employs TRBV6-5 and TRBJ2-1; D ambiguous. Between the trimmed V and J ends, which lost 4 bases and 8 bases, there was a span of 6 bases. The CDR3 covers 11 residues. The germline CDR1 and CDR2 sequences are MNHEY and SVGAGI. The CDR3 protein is CASSFTHEQFF. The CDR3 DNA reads TGTGCCAGCAGTTTTACCCATGAGCAGTTCTTC.

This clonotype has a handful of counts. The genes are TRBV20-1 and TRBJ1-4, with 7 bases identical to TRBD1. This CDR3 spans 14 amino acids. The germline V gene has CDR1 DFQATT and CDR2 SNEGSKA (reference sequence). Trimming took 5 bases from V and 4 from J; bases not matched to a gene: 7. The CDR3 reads CSAVDRKGNEKLFF. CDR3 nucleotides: TGCAGTGCTGTGGACAGGAAGGGTAATGAAAAACTGTTTTTT.

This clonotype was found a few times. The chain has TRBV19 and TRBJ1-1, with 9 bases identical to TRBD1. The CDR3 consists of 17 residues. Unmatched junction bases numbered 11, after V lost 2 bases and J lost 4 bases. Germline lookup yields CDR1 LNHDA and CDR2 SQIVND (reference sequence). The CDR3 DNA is TGTGCCAGTAGTATATCCCCCGCCGGGACAGGGCTCACTGAAGCTTTCTTT. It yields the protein CASSISPAGTGLTEAFF.

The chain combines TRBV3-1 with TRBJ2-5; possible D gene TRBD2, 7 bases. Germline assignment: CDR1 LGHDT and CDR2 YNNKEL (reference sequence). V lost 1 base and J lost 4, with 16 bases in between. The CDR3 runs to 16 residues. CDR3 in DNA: TGTGCCAGCAGCCAAGTCGGGCGGGGGCGGCGAGAGACCCAGTACTTC. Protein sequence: CASSQVGRGRRETQYF.

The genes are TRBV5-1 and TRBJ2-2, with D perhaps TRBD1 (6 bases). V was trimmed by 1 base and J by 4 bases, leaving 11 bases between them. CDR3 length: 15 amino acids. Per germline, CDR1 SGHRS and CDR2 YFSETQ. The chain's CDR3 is CASSLQGLVTGELFF. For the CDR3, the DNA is TGCGCCAGCAGCTTGCAGGGGCTCGTCACCGGGGAGCTGTTTTTT. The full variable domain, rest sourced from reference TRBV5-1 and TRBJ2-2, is KAGVTQTPRYLIKTRGQQVTLSCSPISGHRSVSWYQQTPGQGLQFLFEYFSETQRNKGNFPGRFSGRQFSNSRSEMNVSTLELGDSALYLCASSLQGLVTGELFFGEGSRLTVL.

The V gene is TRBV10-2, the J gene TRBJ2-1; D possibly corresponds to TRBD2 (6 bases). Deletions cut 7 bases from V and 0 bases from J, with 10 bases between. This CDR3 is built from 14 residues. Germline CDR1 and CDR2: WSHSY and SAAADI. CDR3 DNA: TGCGCCAGCATCCCGACTAGCTCCTACAATGAGCAGTTCTTC. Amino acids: CASIPTSSYNEQFF.

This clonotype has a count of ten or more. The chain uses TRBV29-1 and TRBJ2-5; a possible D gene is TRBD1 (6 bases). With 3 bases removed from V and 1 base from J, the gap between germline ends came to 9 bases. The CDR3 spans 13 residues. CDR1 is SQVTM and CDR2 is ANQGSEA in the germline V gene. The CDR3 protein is CSVEDSTQETQYF. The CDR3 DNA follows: TGCAGCGTTGAGGACAGTACCCAAGAGACCCAGTACTTC.

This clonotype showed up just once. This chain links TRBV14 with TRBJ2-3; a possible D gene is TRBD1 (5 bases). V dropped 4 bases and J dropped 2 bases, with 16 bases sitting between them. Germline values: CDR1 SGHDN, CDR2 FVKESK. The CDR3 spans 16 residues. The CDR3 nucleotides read TGTGCCAGCAGCCCTCAGGGCCACCTCCACACAGATACGCAGTATTTT. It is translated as CASSPQGHLHTDTQYF.

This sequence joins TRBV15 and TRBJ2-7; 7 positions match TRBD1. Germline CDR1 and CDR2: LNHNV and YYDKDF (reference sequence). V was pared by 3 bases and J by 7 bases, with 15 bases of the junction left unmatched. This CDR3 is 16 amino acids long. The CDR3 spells CATSRDLTGSGGEQYF. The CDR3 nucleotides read TGTGCCACCAGCAGGGACCTGACAGGGTCGGGTGGGGAGCAGTACTTC.

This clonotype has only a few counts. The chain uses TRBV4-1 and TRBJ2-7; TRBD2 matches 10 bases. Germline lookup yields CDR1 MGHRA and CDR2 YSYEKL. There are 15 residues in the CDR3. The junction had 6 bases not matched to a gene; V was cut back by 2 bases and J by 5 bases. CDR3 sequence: CASSQPGLANDEQYF. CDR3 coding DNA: TGCGCCAGCAGCCAACCGGGACTAGCGAACGACGAGCAGTACTTC.

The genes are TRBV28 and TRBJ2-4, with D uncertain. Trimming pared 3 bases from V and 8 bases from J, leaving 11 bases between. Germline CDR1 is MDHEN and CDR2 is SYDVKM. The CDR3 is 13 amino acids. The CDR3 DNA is TGTGCCAGCAGTTTGGGCCGTTGGGACATTCAGTACTTC. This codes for CASSLGRWDIQYF.

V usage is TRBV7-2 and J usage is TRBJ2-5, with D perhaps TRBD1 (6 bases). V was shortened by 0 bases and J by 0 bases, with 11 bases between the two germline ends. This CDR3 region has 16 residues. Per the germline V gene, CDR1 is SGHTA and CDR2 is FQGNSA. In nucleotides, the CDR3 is TGTGCCAGCAGCTTAGCGACAGGAGGCAACCAAGAGACCCAGTACTTC. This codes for CASSLATGGNQETQYF.

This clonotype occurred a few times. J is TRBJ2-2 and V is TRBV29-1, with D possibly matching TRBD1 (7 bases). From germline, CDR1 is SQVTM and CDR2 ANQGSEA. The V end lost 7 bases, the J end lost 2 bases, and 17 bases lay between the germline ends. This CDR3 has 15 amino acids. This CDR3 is CSAPRDSQNTGELFF. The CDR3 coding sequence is TGCAGCGCCCCGCGGGACAGCCAAAACACCGGGGAGCTGTTTTTT.

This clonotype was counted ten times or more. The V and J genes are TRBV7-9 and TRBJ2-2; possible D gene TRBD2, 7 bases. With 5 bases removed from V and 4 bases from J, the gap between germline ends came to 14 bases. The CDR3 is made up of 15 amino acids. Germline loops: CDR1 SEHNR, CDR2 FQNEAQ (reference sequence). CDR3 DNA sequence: TGTGCCAGCAGCACCCCGGGGGGCGTCACCGGGGAGCTGTTTTTT. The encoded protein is CASSTPGGVTGELFF.

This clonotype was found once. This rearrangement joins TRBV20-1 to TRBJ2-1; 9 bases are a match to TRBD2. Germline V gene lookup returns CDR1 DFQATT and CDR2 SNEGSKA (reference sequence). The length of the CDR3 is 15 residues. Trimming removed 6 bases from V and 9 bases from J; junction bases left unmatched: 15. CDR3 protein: CSAQTLLAGSSEQFF. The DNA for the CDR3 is TGCAGTGCCCAAACGCTACTAGCGGGCTCTTCTGAGCAGTTCTTC.

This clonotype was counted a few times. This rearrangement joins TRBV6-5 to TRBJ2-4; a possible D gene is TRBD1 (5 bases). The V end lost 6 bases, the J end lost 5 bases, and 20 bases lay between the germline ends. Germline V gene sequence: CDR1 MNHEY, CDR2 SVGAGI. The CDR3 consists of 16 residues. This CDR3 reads CASSYRRWGPQNIQYF. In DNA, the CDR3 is TGTGCCAGCAGCTACAGACGTTGGGGCCCGCAAAACATTCAGTACTTC.

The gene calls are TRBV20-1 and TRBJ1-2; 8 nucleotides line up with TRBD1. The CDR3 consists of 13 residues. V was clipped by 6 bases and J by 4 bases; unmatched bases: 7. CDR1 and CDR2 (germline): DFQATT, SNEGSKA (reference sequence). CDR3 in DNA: TGCAGTGCCCCGGACAGGGTTGGCTATGGCTACACCTTC. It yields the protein CSAPDRVGYGYTF.

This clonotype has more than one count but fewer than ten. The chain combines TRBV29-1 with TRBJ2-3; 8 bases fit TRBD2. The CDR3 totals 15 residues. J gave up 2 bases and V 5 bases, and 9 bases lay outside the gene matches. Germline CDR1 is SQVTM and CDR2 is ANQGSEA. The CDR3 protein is CSVSSAGGNTDTQYF. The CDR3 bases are TGCAGCGTTTCTTCGGCGGGGGGTAACACAGATACGCAGTATTTT.

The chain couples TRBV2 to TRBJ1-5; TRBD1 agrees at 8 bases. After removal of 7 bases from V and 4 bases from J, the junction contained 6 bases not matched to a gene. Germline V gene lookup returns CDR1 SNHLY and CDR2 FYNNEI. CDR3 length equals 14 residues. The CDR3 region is CASTGGQVNQPQHF. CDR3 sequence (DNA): TGTGCCAGCACCGGGGGACAGGTAAATCAGCCCCAGCATTTT.